This T cell receptor (beta chain) was observed in a study of T cells in severe cutaneous drug reactions. Study at large: The ALDEN and Naranjo causality algorithms determined the culprit drug. Broader study findings: Blister cells averaged roughly 29% and PBMC roughly 5% TRBV12-4 in carbamazepine-induced Stevens-Johnson syndrome or toxic epidermal necrolysis patients. All seven CBZ-SJS/TEN blister samples shared a public TCRbeta CDR3 at mean roughly 14%.

The length of the CDR3 is 14 residues. Germline lookup yields CDR1 SGHVS and CDR2 FQNEAQ. About this clonotype itself: No antigen is known for it.

TCR subtype-specific primers in iRepertoire multiplex PCR prepared libraries for bulk and single-cell sequencing. TCRdb re-analyzed the multiplex PCR reads; it lists each CDR3 protein once, without DNA. The sample data list just over 20,000 distinct CDR3 sequences. Sequenced patients had Stevens-Johnson syndrome or toxic epidermal necrolysis caused by carbamazepine. CBZ-SJS/TEN patients of Han Chinese (roughly five) and European (six) origin supplied blood. The chain joins TRBV7-8 to TRBJ2-7; TCRdb reports TRBD2, a call that lacks DNA to check it against. The TCR sequence derives from a human donor with toxic epidermal necrolysis, a severe cutaneous drug reaction. The sample comprised PBMCs. CDR3 protein: CASSPRDFASEQYF.